Listed here are 9 T cell receptor beta chains from one sample, sequenced in a study of PD-1 blockade in classical Hodgkin lymphoma. Produced via immunoSEQ multiplex PCR; TCRdb's table is partial and in-frame only. The repertoire holds about 30,000 clones, with roughly 90% as singletons. Indicated time point: newly diagnosed, previously untreated cHL patient sample. Purification of CD4+ T cells from thawed PBMCs was achieved by magnetic negative selection. Source material: CD4+ T cells from blood. These receptors all come from a human donor with classical Hodgkin lymphoma.

The chain combines TRBV11-2 with TRBJ1-1; D is uncertain. The CDR3 runs 13 residues. The V and J ends lost 2 bases and 4 bases respectively, with 8 bases between them. CDR1 SGHAT and CDR2 FQNNGV come from the germline V gene. This CDR3 is CASSLKRPTEAFF. Written as DNA, the CDR3 is TGTGCCAGCAGCTTAAAACGGCCCACTGAAGCTTTCTTT. Drawing the rest from reference TRBV11-2 and TRBJ1-1, the complete variable domain is EAGVAQSPRYKIIEKRQSVAFWCNPISGHATLYWYQQILGQGPKLLIQFQNNGVVDDSQLPKDRFSAERLKGVDSTLKIQPAKLEDSAVYLCASSLKRPTEAFFGQGTRLTVV.

The chain employs TRBV5-1 and TRBJ2-5, with 9 nucleotides matching TRBD2. This CDR3 contains 16 residues. Per germline, CDR1 SGHRS and CDR2 YFSETQ. V dropped 1 base and J dropped 2; count of bases not matched to a gene: 6. The CDR3, as DNA: TGCGCCAGCAGCTTGCGGCCTAGCGGGACACAAGAGACCCAGTACTTC. Its protein is CASSLRPSGTQETQYF.

The chain couples TRBV19 to TRBJ1-5, with 7 bases identical to TRBD1. In germline, CDR1 is LNHDA, CDR2 SQIVND (reference sequence). The CDR3 sequence is 15 residues long. V was pared by 7 bases and J by 6 bases, with 12 bases of the junction left unmatched. The CDR3 DNA reads as TGTGCCAGTACTCCTGACAGGGAAGTTGGTCAGCCCCAGCATTTT. Protein product: CASTPDREVGQPQHF.

This chain links TRBV29-1 with TRBJ2-7; 8 bases are shared with TRBD2. V shed 3 bases and J 7 bases; nucleotides not matched to a gene: 5. The germline CDR1 and CDR2 sequences are SQVTM and ANQGSEA. This CDR3 has 12 amino acids. CDR3 sequence (DNA): TGCAGCGTTGACACTAGCGGTCGGGAGCAGTACTTC. It yields the protein CSVDTSGREQYF.

The genes are TRBV9 and TRBJ2-1; no definite D call. Germline V lookup: CDR1 SGDLS, CDR2 YYNGEE. Trimming pared 2 bases from V and 0 bases from J, leaving 9 bases between. This CDR3 is built from 15 residues. The CDR3 sequence is CASSVDLSSYNEQFF. The CDR3 DNA reads TGTGCCAGCAGCGTCGACTTAAGCTCCTACAATGAGCAGTTCTTC.

The chain employs TRBV7-9 and TRBJ2-5; 8 bases map to TRBD1. This CDR3 has 16 amino acids. Trimming cost V 1 base and J 4 bases; bases outside gene matches: 8. Germline V lookup: CDR1 SEHNR, CDR2 FQNEAQ (reference sequence). The CDR3 coding sequence is TGTGCCAGCAGCTTAGGGACAGGGTTTCCCCGAGAGACCCAGTACTTC. It translates to CASSLGTGFPRETQYF. Filled out from reference TRBV7-9 and TRBJ2-5, the complete variable domain reads DTGVSQNPRHKITKRGQNVTFRCDPISEHNRLYWYRQTLGQGPEFLTYFQNEAQLEKSRLLSDRFSAERPKGSFSTLEIQRTEQGDSAMYLCASSLGTGFPRETQYFGPGTRLLVL.

This chain uses TRBV10-3 with TRBJ2-1; D is undetermined. V shed 0 bases and J shed 6 bases, with 3 bases lying between them. Germline V gene data show CDR1 as ENHRY and CDR2 as SYGVKD. This CDR3 has 12 residues. The DNA of the CDR3 is TGTGCCATCAGTGAGTCGCGCAATGAGCAGTTCTTC. Protein product: CAISESRNEQFF.

The chain uses TRBV27 and TRBJ2-2; weak D call: TRBD1 (5 bases). This CDR3 comprises 18 residues. The ends were cut back, 0 bases at V and 1 base at J, with 15 bases in the middle. The V gene's germline CDR1 is MNHEY and CDR2 SMNVEV (reference sequence). This CDR3 is CASSLSKTWGQNTGELFF. The CDR3, as DNA: TGTGCCAGCAGTTTATCAAAGACGTGGGGCCAGAACACCGGGGAGCTGTTTTTT.

The chain joins TRBV29-1 to TRBJ2-2; 8 bases map to TRBD1. The J segment lost 3 bases and the V segment lost 6 bases, leaving 9 bases of the junction unmatched. Germline-derived CDR1 and CDR2 are SQVTM and ANQGSEA. This CDR3 has 15 residues. CDR3 bases: TGCAGCGTGGAAAGACAGGGGAGGCACACCGGGGAGCTGTTTTTT. It codes for CSVERQGRHTGELFF.